These 31 T cell receptor beta chains came from one sample sequenced in a study of cytomegalovirus exposure and HLA in healthy donors. Primers: 60 Vbeta forward and 13 Jbeta reverse. Libraries were prepared by immunoSEQ multiplex PCR; TCRdb keeps only in-frame clonotypes and omits some of them. The sample has around 130,000 clones, over 70% seen once. The specimen was PBMCs. Receptors originate from a woman in her 40s in good health and CMV-seropositive.

The chain joins TRBV30 to TRBJ1-1; D is unclear. The CDR3 runs 11 residues. The V gene's germline CDR1 is GTSNPN and CDR2 SVGIG (reference sequence). The germline V and J ends were trimmed by 2 bases and 4 bases, with 5 bases remaining between them. Here the CDR3 reads CAWSRGTEAFF. CDR3 DNA: TGTGCCTGGAGTAGAGGCACTGAAGCTTTCTTT.

The rearrangement joins TRBV10-3 to TRBJ2-7, with 11 nucleotides matching TRBD1. The CDR3 length is 14 residues. The ends lost 6 bases at V and 5 bases at J; junction bases unmatched: 6. Looked up from germline, CDR1 is ENHRY and CDR2 is SYGVKD. The CDR3 nucleotides read TGTGCCATCAGGGGGACAGGGGGATTTGACGAGCAGTACTTC. Translation gives CAIRGTGGFDEQYF.

V usage is TRBV27 and J usage is TRBJ2-5, with 7 bases fitting TRBD1. Germline V gene data show CDR1 as MNHEY and CDR2 as SMNVEV (reference sequence). This CDR3 spans 15 amino acids. Trimming took 6 bases from V and 6 from J; bases not matched to a gene: 13. CDR3 protein: CASSFSRTGPKTQYF. CDR3 in DNA: TGTGCCAGCAGCTTTTCCCGGACAGGACCGAAGACCCAGTACTTC.

The chain links TRBV10-3 to TRBJ1-4; D unresolved. CDR3 size: 14 residues. The germline V and J ends were trimmed by 4 bases and 4 bases, with 10 bases remaining between them. Germline loops: CDR1 ENHRY, CDR2 SYGVKD. Here the CDR3 reads CAISGAGINEKLFF. CDR3 coding DNA: TGTGCCATCAGTGGGGCAGGTATTAATGAAAAACTGTTTTTT.

The chain couples TRBV7-2 to TRBJ1-2, with D possibly matching TRBD1 (6 bases). Trimming cost V 8 bases and J 3 bases, with 22 bases left between them. Germline lookup yields CDR1 SGHTA and CDR2 FQGNSA. The CDR3 is 16 residues long. CDR3 residues: CASSRGARGADYGYTF. The CDR3 DNA reads TGTGCCAGCTCGCGGGGGGCAAGGGGGGCTGACTATGGCTACACCTTC.

V and J are TRBV13 and TRBJ2-1; D call uncertain. Germline CDR1 PRHDT, CDR2 FYEKMQ (reference sequence). Trimming took 0 bases from V and 0 from J, leaving 6 bases between them. This CDR3 contains 15 residues. The CDR3 here is CASSLGVSSYNEQFF. The CDR3, as DNA: TGTGCCAGCAGCTTAGGTGTGAGCTCCTACAATGAGCAGTTCTTC.

The chain has TRBV7-9 and TRBJ1-4; D is perhaps TRBD1 (6 bases). Per germline, CDR1 SEHNR and CDR2 FQNEAQ (reference sequence). CDR3 length: 15 residues. The V end lost 5 bases, the J end lost 1 base, and 11 bases lay between the germline ends. The CDR3 sequence: CASSPVGGTNEKLFF. In DNA, the CDR3 is TGTGCCAGCAGCCCGGTAGGGGGAACTAATGAAAAACTGTTTTTT.

This clone was picked up a small number of times. This chain connects TRBV30 to TRBJ1-2, with a tentative D call TRBD1 (5 bases). V was shortened by 3 bases and J by 0 bases, with 14 bases between the two germline ends. The CDR3 sequence is 15 residues long. Germline V lookup: CDR1 GTSNPN, CDR2 SVGIG (reference sequence). The CDR3 protein is CAWSRDSSPNYGYTF. As DNA, the CDR3 is TGTGCCTGGAGCCGGGACTCCTCACCTAACTATGGCTACACCTTC.

This chain uses TRBV15 with TRBJ2-5; D perhaps matches TRBD1 (6 bases). The CDR3 consists of 15 residues. Germline CDR1 reads LNHNV; CDR2 reads YYDKDF (reference sequence). V dropped 0 bases and J dropped 7 bases, with 15 bases sitting between them. The CDR3 reads CATSRDRGFPWTQYF. Here the CDR3 DNA reads TGTGCCACCAGCAGAGACAGGGGCTTCCCCTGGACCCAGTACTTC. Based on the CDR3 plus reference TRBV15 and TRBJ2-5, the full variable domain is DAMVIQNPRYQVTQFGKPVTLSCSQTLNHNVMYWYQQKSSQAPKLLFHYYDKDFNNEADTPDNFQSRRPNTSFCFLDIRSPGLGDTAMYLCATSRDRGFPWTQYFGPGTRLLVL.

The genes are TRBV7-2 and TRBJ1-4; 7 bases are shared with TRBD1. Trimming at V came to 9 bases and at J to 3 bases, leaving 4 bases not matched to a gene. Germline V CDR1 and CDR2: SGHTA, FQGNSA. The CDR3 totals 13 residues. The CDR3 DNA reads TGTGCCAGTCGGACAGGAGCTAATGAAAAACTGTTTTTT. This encodes CASRTGANEKLFF.

This clone was recorded a few times. The J gene is TRBJ2-7, the V gene TRBV20-1, with a tentative D call TRBD2 (6 bases). This CDR3 has 10 residues. V was shortened by 6 bases and J by 9 bases, with 12 bases between the two germline ends. Looked up from germline, CDR1 is DFQATT and CDR2 is SNEGSKA (reference sequence). CDR3 nucleotide sequence: TGCAGTGCAACGGGAGTGGGGCAGTACTTC. Translated, it gives CSATGVGQYF.

The DNA of the CDR3 is TGTGCCAGCAGTTTAATAGCAGGGGGTGGATACACTGAAGCTTTCTTT. This codes for CASSLIAGGGYTEAFF. V and J are TRBV28 and TRBJ1-1; TRBD1 agrees at 7 bases. The CDR3 runs 16 residues. V shed 2 bases, J shed 3 bases, and the junction held 9 bases outside the gene matches. Germline CDR1 reads MDHEN; CDR2 reads SYDVKM.

V and J are TRBV28 and TRBJ1-2, with no clear D. The V gene lost 8 bases and the J gene lost 5 bases, with 18 bases spanning the gap. CDR3 length: 14 amino acids. Germline CDR1 reads MDHEN; CDR2 reads SYDVKM. The CDR3 coding sequence is TGTGCCAGCGCCCAAGCGGTTTCATCATATGGCTACACCTTC. It specifies CASAQAVSSYGYTF.

This chain links TRBV6-6 with TRBJ2-5; D is undetermined. The CDR3 is 15 amino acids. CDR1 MNHNY and CDR2 SVGAGI come from the germline V gene (reference sequence). Trimming removed 0 bases at V and 1 base at J, with 9 bases between. The CDR3 loop is CASSYSKDIQETQYF. The DNA of the CDR3 is TGTGCCAGCAGTTACTCGAAAGACATCCAAGAGACCCAGTACTTC.

This clone has just a few counts. The chain uses TRBV6-1 and TRBJ1-1; D might be TRBD1 (5 bases). The length of the CDR3 is 13 residues. Trimming cost V 5 bases and J 8 bases, with 15 bases left between them. From germline, CDR1 is MNHNS and CDR2 SASEGT. In nucleotides, the CDR3 is TGTGCCAGCAGTTTCGACAGTAAGAGGGAAGCTTTCTTT. Amino acids: CASSFDSKREAFF.

This clone appeared a single time. The chain combines TRBV7-3 with TRBJ2-7; 9 nucleotides line up with TRBD1. This CDR3 spans 15 amino acids. The ends lost 4 bases at V and 3 bases at J; junction bases unmatched: 7. Per germline, CDR1 SGHTA and CDR2 FQGTGA. The CDR3 nucleotides are TGTGCCAGCAGCTCACTTGGACAGGGGAGCTACGAGCAGTACTTC. This gives the protein CASSSLGQGSYEQYF.

The genes are TRBV7-9 and TRBJ2-6; D gene unclear. Trimming took 4 bases from V and 4 from J, leaving 5 bases between them. Germline loops: CDR1 SEHNR, CDR2 FQNEAQ (reference sequence). CDR3 length: 13 residues. CDR3 bases: TGTGCCAGCAGCTCCTCGGGGGCCAACGTCCTGACTTTC. As protein: CASSSSGANVLTF.

The V and J genes are TRBV5-4 and TRBJ2-3; D perhaps matches TRBD1 (5 bases). The CDR3 consists of 16 residues. The germline V gene has CDR1 SGHNT and CDR2 YYREEE (reference sequence). V dropped 5 bases and J dropped 2 bases, with 18 bases sitting between them. The DNA of the CDR3 is TGTGCCAGCAGACCAGCACAGGCCGGTGCCACAGATACGCAGTATTTT. Its protein product is CASRPAQAGATDTQYF.

J is TRBJ1-1 and V is TRBV11-2; a weak D match, TRBD1 (6 bases). The CDR3 consists of 17 residues. The ends were cut back, 5 bases at V and 0 bases at J, with 19 bases in the middle. Germline loops: CDR1 SGHAT, CDR2 FQNNGV. The DNA of the CDR3 is TGTGCCAGCAGCGTCATGCCACAGGGATCTATGAACACTGAAGCTTTCTTT. Residues: CASSVMPQGSMNTEAFF.

The chain couples TRBV5-1 to TRBJ1-1; tentative D call: TRBD1 (6 bases). CDR1 SGHRS and CDR2 YFSETQ come from the germline V gene. This CDR3 comprises 14 residues. The V gene lost 3 bases and the J gene lost 8 bases, with 17 bases spanning the gap. The DNA for the CDR3 is TGCGCCAGCAGCTCGGTTTTTGGCAGGGGAGAAGCTTTCTTT. This translates into CASSSVFGRGEAFF.

This clone was observed a handful of times. The V call is TRBV14, the J call TRBJ2-7; 7 nucleotides line up with TRBD2. V lost 4 bases to trimming and J lost 6 bases; unmatched junction nucleotides: 6. Germline loops: CDR1 SGHDN, CDR2 FVKESK. The CDR3 totals 13 residues. CDR3 amino acids: CASSRKRDFEQYF. CDR3 nucleotides: TGTGCCAGCAGCCGAAAGCGGGACTTCGAGCAGTACTTC.

This chain links TRBV6-1 with TRBJ2-3, with 7 bases matching TRBD2. V was clipped by 3 bases and J by 3 bases; unmatched bases: 0. CDR3 length: 13 residues. CDR1 and CDR2 (germline): MNHNS, SASEGT. The CDR3: CASSERETDTQYF. The CDR3 DNA sequence: TGTGCCAGCAGTGAGCGGGAGACAGATACGCAGTATTTT.

This clone appeared a single time. The gene calls are TRBV5-4 and TRBJ2-3; TRBD2 matches at 11 bases. V was clipped by 4 bases and J by 4 bases; unmatched bases: 5. The length of the CDR3 is 15 residues. CDR1 and CDR2 from the germline V gene are SGHNT and YYREEE (reference sequence). CDR3 in DNA: TGTGCCAGCAGCCCGTTAGCGGGGGGGCCAGATACGCAGTATTTT. As protein: CASSPLAGGPDTQYF.

This sequence joins TRBV7-6 and TRBJ2-7; 7 bases agree with TRBD1. Losses at the gene ends were 0 bases for V and 2 bases for J; bases not matched to a gene: 7. Germline V gene data show CDR1 as SGHVS and CDR2 as FNYEAQ. CDR3 size: 16 residues. The CDR3 region has the DNA TGTGCCAGCAGCTTAGCGCCCGGGACAGAAACCTACGAGCAGTACTTC. It specifies CASSLAPGTETYEQYF. Using reference TRBV7-6 and TRBJ2-7 for the parts outside the CDR3, the full variable domain is GAGVSQSPRYKVTKRGQDVALRCDPISGHVSLYWYRQALGQGPEFLTYFNYEAQQDKSGLPNDRFSAERPEGSISTLTIQRTEQRDSAMYRCASSLAPGTETYEQYFGPGTRLTVT.

The chain combines TRBV7-3 with TRBJ1-1; no clear D gene. CDR1 SGHTA and CDR2 FQGTGA come from the germline V gene. The CDR3 covers 14 residues. Trimming pared 5 bases from V and 4 bases from J, leaving 14 bases between. The CDR3 loop reads CASSPMGAATEAFF. The CDR3 DNA reads as TGTGCCAGCAGCCCTATGGGAGCAGCCACTGAAGCTTTCTTT.

V usage is TRBV19 and J usage is TRBJ1-4, with D maybe TRBD1 (6 bases). V lost 6 bases and J 6 bases, leaving 11 bases between the germline ends. The CDR3 is made up of 13 amino acids. Germline V gene sequence: CDR1 LNHDA, CDR2 SQIVND (reference sequence). CDR3 nucleotides: TGTGCCAGTAGCGGACAGAGGGATGAAAAACTGTTTTTT. This gives the protein CASSGQRDEKLFF. The full variable domain, its missing parts supplied by reference TRBV19 and TRBJ1-4, is DGGITQSPKYLFRKEGQNVTLSCEQNLNHDAMYWYRQDPGQGLRLIYYSQIVNDFQKGDIAEGYSVSREKKESFPLTVTSAQKNPTAFYLCASSGQRDEKLFFGSGTQLSVL.

The sample holds a few counts of this clone. V is TRBV19 and J is TRBJ1-5, with TRBD1 as a possible D gene (6 bases). Trimming removed 7 bases at V and 3 bases at J, with 7 bases between. The CDR3 is 12 residues long. Germline loops: CDR1 LNHDA, CDR2 SQIVND (reference sequence). The CDR3, as DNA: TGTGCCAGTAACAGGGCCAATCAGCCCCAGCATTTT. Translation: CASNRANQPQHF.

The CDR3 DNA is TGTGCCTGGAGTGTACTAGGGCATACGCAGTATTTT. Translation gives CAWSVLGHTQYF. The rearrangement uses TRBV30 and TRBJ2-3; D perhaps matches TRBD2 (5 bases). Germline loops: CDR1 GTSNPN, CDR2 SVGIG (reference sequence). The CDR3 has 12 residues. Trimming cost V 0 bases and J 7 bases, with 8 bases left between them.

The chain couples TRBV6-1 to TRBJ2-5, with 8 bases matching TRBD1. The DNA end is a closer match to TRBJ2-7, so the J assignment may be wrong. Germline-derived CDR1 and CDR2 are MNHNS and SASEGT. The CDR3 sequence is 16 residues long. The CDR3 nucleotides read TGTGCCAGCAGTGTTAGGGGACAGGATCCTTCCTACGAGCAGTACTTC. Protein sequence: CASSVRGQDPSYEQYF.

The chain combines TRBV23-1 with TRBJ2-7, with D hard to call. Being an ORF, TRBV23-1 has a function that is uncertain. The V end lost 6 bases, the J end lost 2 bases, and 20 bases lay between the germline ends. The CDR3 spans 16 residues. The CDR3: CASSPNKETHTYEQYF. In DNA, the CDR3 is TGCGCCAGCAGCCCAAACAAGGAGACCCATACCTACGAGCAGTACTTC.

This chain joins TRBV30 and TRBJ2-1; 14 bases match TRBD2. The CDR3 contains 14 residues. CDR1 is GTSNPN and CDR2 is SVGIG in the germline V gene (reference sequence). The junction had 7 bases not matched to a gene; V was cut back by 2 bases and J by 13 bases. CDR3 sequence: CAWSWGLAGVEQFF. The CDR3 coding sequence is TGTGCCTGGAGTTGGGGACTAGCGGGAGTGGAACAGTTCTTC.